This TCR beta chain originates from a study of T-cell memory formation after mild COVID-19. Study in general: Largely donor-specific sequence clusters came from a couple of donors. Regarding the study as a whole: Contracting clones, day 15 to 85, had balanced CD4/CD8, and later expanders favored CD4+. Most CD4+ clones that shrank were in CM and EM, while CD8+ ones turned up in EMRA.

5'RACE with constant-segment primers built TCRalpha and TCRbeta cDNA libraries with UMIs. TCRdb passed the 5' RACE reads through MiXCR, listing each CDR3 protein once. Among around 440,000 distinct CDR3 sequences listed, 18% were seen once. This clonotype has only a few counts. As yet, its antigen is unknown. This CDR3 contains 15 residues. Germline V gene lookup returns CDR1 LGHDT and CDR2 YNNKEL (reference sequence). V dropped 1 base and J dropped 3 bases, with 10 bases sitting between them. This clonotype was obtained from an adult woman who had mild COVID-19 (a few samples of this study predate the infection). Cell type and time point are not known. The rearrangement uses TRBV3-1 and TRBJ2-1; perhaps TRBD2 as D (5 bases). Sequencing was performed on PBMCs or a T cell subset sorted from them (not recorded which). CDR3 sequence reads: CASSQGTSLYNEQFF. For the CDR3, the DNA is TGTGCCAGCAGCCAAGGGACTTCCCTCTACAATGAGCAGTTCTTC.